This T cell receptor beta chain comes out of a study of OX40 agonist ivuxolimab in advanced cancers. Describing the broader study: The costimulatory receptor OX40 (CD134) was targeted by ivuxolimab, a fully human IgG2 agonistic monoclonal antibody. Intravenous ivuxolimab was administered to patients every 2 weeks at six dose levels: 0.01, 0.1, 0.3, 1.5, 3 and 10 mg/kg. Among the approximately 54 dose-escalation patients, around 19 had hepatocellular carcinoma, about 15 melanoma, 9 renal cell carcinoma and 9 head and neck cancer. In the dose-escalation cohort, over 65% of patients were male, and the mean age was approximately 60 years, with a range of about 23 to 90. Patients were allowed to have had prior anti-PD-1, anti-PD-L1 or anti-CTLA-4 therapy, and approximately 40% of the dose-escalation patients had been treated with checkpoint inhibitors. Partial responses were achieved by three dose-escalation patients, of whom one had hepatocellular carcinoma and two had cutaneous melanoma. Peripheral TCRbeta sequencing aimed to test whether ivuxolimab altered TCR sequence diversity and caused clonal T-cell expansion. The monotherapy dose-escalation portion (N ≈ 57 patients) of the phase I ivuxolimab trial is reported in the paper.

What the study reported, not specific to this receptor: On average, CD8+ T cells showed more expanded clones than CD4+ T cells after ivuxolimab. Antigen specificity was not determined for the clonally expanded peripheral T cells. Low levels of normalized T-cell clonal expansion were also seen in some patients who did not respond. At doses of 0.1 to 3.0 mg/kg, clonal expansion of both CD4+ and CD8+ T cells in blood was seen between baseline and week 6. In the 0.1-3.0 mg/kg groups, partial responders were among the patients with the lowest normalized peripheral clonal expansion, particularly in CD8+ T cells.

For sequencing of the TCRbeta CDR3 region, genomic DNA was extracted from the sorted cells. The immunoSEQ Assay was used to sequence the TCRbeta CDR3 regions. Not all clones reach the TCRdb copy of this immuneACCESS table, which keeps in-frame sequences only. Checked studies attribute under half of the gap to unresolved V genes and leave the rest unexplained. The sample includes 15,000 to 25,000 clones, with roughly 89% observed a single time. In total, the top ten clones hold around half of the sample. Including the terminal cysteine and phenylalanine, the CDR3 comprises 12 residues. Kept here is only the CDR3 DNA, which spans 36 bases and is read in frame from base 1. CDR1 and CDR2 (SGHRS, YFSETQ) derive from the germline V gene. Compared with germline, V lacks 4 bases and J lacks 7 bases; bases without a gene match: 4. Patients with a history of autoimmune disease or receiving systemic immunosuppression were excluded from the trial. Peripheral blood for TCR sequencing was drawn from every dose cohort at baseline, at cycle 4 day 1 and at cycle 7 day 1. The samples were taken from a phase I, first-in-human, multicenter, open-label dose-escalation trial of ivuxolimab. Adults with locally advanced or metastatic melanoma, renal cell, hepatocellular, or head and neck squamous cell carcinoma were enrolled in the trial. Before TCR sequencing, CD4+ and CD8+ T cells were separately sorted from peripheral blood.

This clone was recorded a few times. The antigen this receptor binds is unknown. Qualities for individual bases were not recorded, and no much larger clone is one base off. The clonotype originates from an adult with an advanced solid tumor such as melanoma, head and neck, liver or kidney cancer. The V and J segments used are TRBV5-1 and TRBJ1-1, and 7 junctional nucleotides match TRBD1. This material consisted of CD4+ or CD8+ T cells sorted from blood, taken in a trial of the OX40 agonist ivuxolimab. Here is the DNA: TGCGCCAGCAGCCCTACAGGGGATGAAGCTTTCTTT. Its protein is CASSPTGDEAFF.